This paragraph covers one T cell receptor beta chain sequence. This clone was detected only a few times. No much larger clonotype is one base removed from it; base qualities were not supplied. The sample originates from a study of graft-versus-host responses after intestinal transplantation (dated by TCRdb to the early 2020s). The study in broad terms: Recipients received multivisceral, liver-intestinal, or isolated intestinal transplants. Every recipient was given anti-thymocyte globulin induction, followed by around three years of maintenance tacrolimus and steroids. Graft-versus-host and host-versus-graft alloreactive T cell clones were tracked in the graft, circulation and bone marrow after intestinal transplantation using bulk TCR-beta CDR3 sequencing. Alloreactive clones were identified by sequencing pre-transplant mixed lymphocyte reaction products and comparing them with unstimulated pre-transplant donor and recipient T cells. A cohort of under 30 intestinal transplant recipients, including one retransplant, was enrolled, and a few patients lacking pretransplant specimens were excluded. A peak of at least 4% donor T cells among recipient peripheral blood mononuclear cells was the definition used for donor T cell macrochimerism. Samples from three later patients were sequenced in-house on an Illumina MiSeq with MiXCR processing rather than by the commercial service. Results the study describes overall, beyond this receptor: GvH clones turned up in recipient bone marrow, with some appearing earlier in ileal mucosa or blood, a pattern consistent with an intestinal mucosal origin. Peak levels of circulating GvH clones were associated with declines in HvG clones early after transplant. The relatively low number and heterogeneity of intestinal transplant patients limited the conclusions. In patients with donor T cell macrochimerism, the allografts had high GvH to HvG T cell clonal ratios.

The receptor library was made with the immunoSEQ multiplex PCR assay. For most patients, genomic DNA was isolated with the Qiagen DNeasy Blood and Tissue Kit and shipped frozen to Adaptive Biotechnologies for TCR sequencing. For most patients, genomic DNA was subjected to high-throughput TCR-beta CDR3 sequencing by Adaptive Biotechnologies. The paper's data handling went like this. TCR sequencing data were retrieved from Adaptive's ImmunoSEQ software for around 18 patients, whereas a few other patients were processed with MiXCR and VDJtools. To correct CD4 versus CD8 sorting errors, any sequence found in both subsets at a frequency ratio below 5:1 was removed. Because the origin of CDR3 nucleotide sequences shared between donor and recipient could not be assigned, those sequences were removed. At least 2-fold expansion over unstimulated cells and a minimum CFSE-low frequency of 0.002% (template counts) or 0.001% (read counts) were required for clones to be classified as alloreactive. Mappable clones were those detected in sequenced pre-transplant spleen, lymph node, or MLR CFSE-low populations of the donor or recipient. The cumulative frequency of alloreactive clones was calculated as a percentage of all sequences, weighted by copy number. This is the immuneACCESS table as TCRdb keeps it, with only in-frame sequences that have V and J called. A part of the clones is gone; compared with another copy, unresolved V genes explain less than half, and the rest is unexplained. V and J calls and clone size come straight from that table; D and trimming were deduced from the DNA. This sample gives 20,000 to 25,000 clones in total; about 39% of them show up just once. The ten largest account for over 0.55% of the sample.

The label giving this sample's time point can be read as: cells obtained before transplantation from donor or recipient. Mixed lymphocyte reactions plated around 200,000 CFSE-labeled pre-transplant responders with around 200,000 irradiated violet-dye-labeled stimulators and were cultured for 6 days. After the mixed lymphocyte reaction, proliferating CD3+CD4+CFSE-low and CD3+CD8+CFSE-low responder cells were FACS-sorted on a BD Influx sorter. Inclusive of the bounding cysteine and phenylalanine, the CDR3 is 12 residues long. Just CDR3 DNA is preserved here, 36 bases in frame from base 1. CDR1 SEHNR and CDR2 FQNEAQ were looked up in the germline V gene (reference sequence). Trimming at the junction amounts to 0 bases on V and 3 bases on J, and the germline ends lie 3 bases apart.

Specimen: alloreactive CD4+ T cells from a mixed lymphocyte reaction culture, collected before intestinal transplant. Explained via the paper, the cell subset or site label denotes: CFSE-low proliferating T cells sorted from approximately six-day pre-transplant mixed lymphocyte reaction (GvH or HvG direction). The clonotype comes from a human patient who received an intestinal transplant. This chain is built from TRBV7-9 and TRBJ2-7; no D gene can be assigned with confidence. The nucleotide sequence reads TGTGCCAGCAGCTTAGCCTTCTACGAGCAGTACTTC. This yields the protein CASSLAFYEQYF.